This T cell receptor (beta chain) comes out of a study of regulatory T cells in long-lasting Graves disease. This clonotype was seen many times. Its antigen is unidentified. Germline V gene lookup returns CDR1 SNHLY and CDR2 FYNNEI. V dropped 5 bases and J dropped 4; count of bases not matched to a gene: 7. The CDR3 has 16 amino acids. The study, taken as a whole, reports: TRBV28, TRBJ1-2 and TRBJ2-5 emerged as the favored segments in persistent disease. TCR diversity was lower in persistent Graves' patients (versus newly diagnosed ones).

Libraries of TCR beta came from iRepertoire HTBI primers plus Arm-PCR of CDR3 regions. Per the authors' pipeline: Identified segments across samples numbered under 80 TRBV and 14 to 15 TRBJ. TCRdb itself ran the multiplex PCR reads through MiXCR, one entry per CDR3 protein. The V and J calls shown here were made by TCRdb, not taken from the authors' results. Altogether about 450,000 distinct CDR3 sequences are present, about a quarter being singletons, with the ten largest covering over 25%. Time point given: persistent/refractory GD, antithyroid drugs over 5 years with positive TRAb. PBMCs were the source of the RNA used for TCR sequencing. From each patient, roughly 9 milliliters of peripheral blood was drawn and collected into an EDTA anticoagulant tube.

The specimen comprised peripheral blood mononuclear cells (PBMCs), sampled when the disease was refractory, from a patient treated with antithyroid drugs. The V and J genes are TRBV2 and TRBJ2-5, with TRBD2 matching 13 bases. The receptor comes from a female donor with Graves disease. The CDR3 region is CASSPGTSGISETQYF. CDR3 DNA: TGTGCCAGCAGTCCGGGGACTAGCGGGATTTCAGAGACCCAGTACTTC.